The next 18 T cell receptor beta chains were all read from a single sample in a study of blood T cell repertoires in COVID-19. Repertoires were generated with immunoSEQ multiplex PCR, while TCRdb's copy carries only in-frame clones and drops some. The repertoire includes about 28,000 clones, approximately 86% of them detected once, and 7% to 9.5% sits in the top ten. Specimen: peripheral blood. The source is a man in his sixties with COVID-19, enrolled during active disease.

The chain is built from TRBV7-8 and TRBJ2-2; 8 bases are shared with TRBD2. The V and J ends lost 6 bases and 2 bases, in that order; junction bases with no gene match: 5. Germline V gives CDR1 SGHVS, CDR2 FQNEAQ. The length of the CDR3 is 15 residues. CDR3 nucleotide sequence: TGTGCCAGCAGAGACACTAGCGGAAACACCGGGGAGCTGTTTTTT. The encoded protein is CASRDTSGNTGELFF.

This clone is a singleton in its sample. The chain is built from TRBV24-1 and TRBJ2-4; 9 bases map to TRBD1. There are 17 residues in the CDR3. With V trimmed by 4 bases and J by 8 bases, 14 bases remained unmatched. CDR1 and CDR2 (germline): KGHDR, SFDVKD. Here the CDR3 DNA reads TGTGCCACCAGTGACCCCACCGCACAGGGGGCTCTGGACATTCAGTACTTC. This translates into CATSDPTAQGALDIQYF.

This clone appeared a few times. This chain joins TRBV4-2 and TRBJ2-7, with 15 nucleotides matching TRBD2. This CDR3 is 17 amino acids long. J gave up 2 bases and V 3 bases, and 5 bases lay outside the gene matches. Looked up from germline, CDR1 is LGHNA and CDR2 is YNFKEQ. DNA for the CDR3: TGTGCCAGCAGCCAGGGACTAGCGGGAGGTCCCCCCTACGAGCAGTACTTC. Its translation is CASSQGLAGGPPYEQYF.

This clone was observed a single time. V and J are TRBV11-3 and TRBJ2-5; the D is unclear. The length of the CDR3 is 15 residues. V was shortened by 5 bases and J by 5 bases, with 18 bases between the two germline ends. Germline CDR1 and CDR2: SGHNT and YENEEA. This chain's CDR3 is CASSPAALVGETQYF. The DNA for the CDR3 is TGTGCCAGCAGCCCCGCGGCGTTGGTCGGGGAGACCCAGTACTTC.

The genes are TRBV7-9 and TRBJ2-1, with a possible D match to TRBD2 (5 bases). This CDR3 comprises 15 residues. The V end lost 3 bases, the J end lost 5 bases, and 14 bases lay between the germline ends. The germline V gene has CDR1 SEHNR and CDR2 FQNEAQ (reference sequence). CDR3 protein: CASSLVSGRHNEQFF. The CDR3, as DNA: TGTGCCAGCAGCTTGGTCTCGGGAAGACACAATGAGCAGTTCTTC.

This clone was found a few times. The CDR3 reads CASSFGQRREGSPLHF. CDR3 nucleotides: TGTGCCAGCAGCTTTGGACAGCGGCGGGAGGGATCACCCCTCCACTTT. V gene TRBV5-4 combines with J gene TRBJ1-6, with a weak D call TRBD1 (6 bases). The CDR3 covers 16 residues. CDR1 is SGHNT and CDR2 is YYREEE in the germline V gene (reference sequence). Between the trimmed V and J ends, which lost 2 bases and 10 bases, there was a span of 19 bases.

The V and J genes are TRBV18 and TRBJ1-4, with D hard to call. Germline V gene lookup returns CDR1 KGHSH and CDR2 LQKENI. The V end was cut by 3 bases, the J end by 5 bases, with 19 bases between. The length of the CDR3 is 17 residues. Written as DNA, the CDR3 is TGTGCCAGCTCACCCGCGACGGCAGGACTAGCGAATGAAAAACTGTTTTTT. It yields the protein CASSPATAGLANEKLFF.

The CDR3 spells CASSYSRSAVGEKLFF. The CDR3 nucleotides read TGTGCCAGCAGTTACTCTAGGTCCGCGGTGGGTGAAAAACTGTTTTTT. The chain couples TRBV6-2 or TRBV6-3 to TRBJ1-4, with D unclear. Germline values: CDR1 MNHEY, CDR2 SVGEGT. This CDR3 region has 16 residues. The V gene lost 0 bases and the J gene lost 7 bases, with 15 bases spanning the gap.

The CDR3 here is CASSLGGTGTYEQYF. In nucleotides, the CDR3 is TGTGCCAGCAGCTTGGGAGGGACAGGAACCTACGAGCAGTACTTC. The chain has TRBV5-4 and TRBJ2-7, with 8 positions matching TRBD1. CDR3 size: 15 residues. V shed 0 bases and J 2 bases; nucleotides not matched to a gene: 4. Germline V lookup: CDR1 SGHNT, CDR2 YYREEE (reference sequence).

The rearrangement uses TRBV5-4 and TRBJ2-3; 13 positions match TRBD2. The CDR3 is 16 residues long. Per the germline V gene, CDR1 is SGHNT and CDR2 is YYREEE (reference sequence). Trimming took 4 bases from V and 7 from J; bases not matched to a gene: 9. As DNA, the CDR3 is TGTGCCAGCAGCAAAGGACTAGCGGGAGTCGTGAATACGCAGTATTTT. It specifies CASSKGLAGVVNTQYF.

The chain recombines TRBV15 with TRBJ2-1; the D gene is possibly TRBD1 (7 bases). Germline V lookup: CDR1 LNHNV, CDR2 YYDKDF (reference sequence). CDR3 length equals 16 residues. Trimming removed 1 base at V and 8 bases at J, with 18 bases between. CDR3 nucleotides: TGTGCCACCAGCAGAGTTAGGACCATCAGGGGGGATGAGCAGTTCTTC. Protein product: CATSRVRTIRGDEQFF.

This clone appeared once. J is TRBJ2-2 and V is TRBV5-4; 7 nucleotides line up with TRBD1. The CDR3 covers 15 residues. The germline CDR1 and CDR2 sequences are SGHNT and YYREEE (reference sequence). J was trimmed by 3 bases and V by 4 bases; bases with no gene match: 6. CDR3 sequence reads: CASSVRDRDTGELFF. The CDR3 region has the DNA TGTGCCAGCAGCGTCCGGGACAGAGACACCGGGGAGCTGTTTTTT.

The genes are TRBV9 and TRBJ1-1; the D gene is possibly TRBD1 (5 bases). CDR3 length: 15 residues. The V end was cut by 0 bases, the J end by 1 base, with 10 bases between. Germline V gene sequence: CDR1 SGDLS, CDR2 YYNGEE. This CDR3 is CASSVDGGRNTEAFF. Written as DNA, the CDR3 is TGTGCCAGCAGCGTAGACGGGGGACGGAACACTGAAGCTTTCTTT.

This clone was recorded a few times. The chain links TRBV5-1 to TRBJ2-7; D possibly corresponds to TRBD2 (7 bases). The CDR3 sequence is 16 residues long. Looked up from germline, CDR1 is SGHRS and CDR2 is YFSETQ. Trimming took 4 bases from V and 2 from J, leaving 19 bases between them. This chain's CDR3 is CASSPRGAGATYEQYF. CDR3 coding DNA: TGCGCCAGCAGCCCCAGAGGCGCGGGGGCTACCTACGAGCAGTACTTC.

The chain's CDR3 is CAISGGDRNGYTF. CDR3 coding DNA: TGTGCCATCAGTGGTGGGGACAGAAATGGCTACACCTTC. The V and J genes are TRBV10-3 and TRBJ1-2, with TRBD1 matching over 7 bases. Germline CDR1 is ENHRY and CDR2 is SYGVKD. The CDR3 has 13 residues. J lost 6 bases, V lost 4 bases, and 5 bases had no gene match.

The chain links TRBV28 to TRBJ2-4; 8 bases match TRBD1. Germline-derived CDR1 and CDR2 are MDHEN and SYDVKM. The CDR3 sequence is 17 residues long. Trimming at V came to 2 bases and at J to 5 bases, leaving 11 bases not matched to a gene. The CDR3 reads CASSLIFPDRAENIQYF. The CDR3 DNA reads TGTGCCAGCAGTTTAATATTTCCGGACAGGGCCGAAAACATTCAGTACTTC.

The chain uses TRBV5-1 and TRBJ1-1; 7 bases line up with TRBD1. The CDR3 totals 15 residues. CDR1 and CDR2 from the germline V gene are SGHRS and YFSETQ. J lost 8 bases, V lost 4 bases, and 14 bases had no gene match. The CDR3 sequence: CASSLGGPRQGEAFF. The CDR3 DNA is TGCGCCAGCAGCCTGGGTGGTCCCCGACAGGGAGAAGCTTTCTTT.

The chain links TRBV28 to TRBJ2-5; 8 nucleotides line up with TRBD2. Unmatched junction bases numbered 9, after V lost 6 bases and J lost 0 bases. The CDR3 loop spans 16 amino acids. The germline CDR1 and CDR2 sequences are MDHEN and SYDVKM. The CDR3 region is CASSRRFGRDQETQYF. The CDR3 DNA is TGTGCCAGCAGCCGCCGTTTCGGGAGGGACCAAGAGACCCAGTACTTC.